The sequence of this T cell receptor (beta chain) was determined in a study of shared clonotypes between healthy human individuals. Clones were sequenced by immunoSEQ multiplex PCR, and TCRdb holds only the in-frame ones, with some missing. The sample has millions of clones; about 95% are singletons. In the naive CD8 group, cells lacked CD45RO and were positively selected for CCR7, so terminally differentiated effector memory CD45RA+ cells were left out. This CDR3 is built from 15 residues. The germline V gene has CDR1 SGDLS and CDR2 YYNGEE. After removal of 3 bases from V and 0 bases from J, the junction contained 4 bases not matched to a gene.

The chain couples TRBV9 to TRBJ2-3; 7 bases agree with TRBD1. The sample taken for sequencing was naive CD8+ T cells sorted from blood. The source of this sequence is a man aged 18 to 29 in good health. As DNA, the CDR3 is TGTGCCAGCAGCGGCAGGGGGTTGAGCACAGATACGCAGTATTTT. This translates into CASSGRGLSTDTQYF.